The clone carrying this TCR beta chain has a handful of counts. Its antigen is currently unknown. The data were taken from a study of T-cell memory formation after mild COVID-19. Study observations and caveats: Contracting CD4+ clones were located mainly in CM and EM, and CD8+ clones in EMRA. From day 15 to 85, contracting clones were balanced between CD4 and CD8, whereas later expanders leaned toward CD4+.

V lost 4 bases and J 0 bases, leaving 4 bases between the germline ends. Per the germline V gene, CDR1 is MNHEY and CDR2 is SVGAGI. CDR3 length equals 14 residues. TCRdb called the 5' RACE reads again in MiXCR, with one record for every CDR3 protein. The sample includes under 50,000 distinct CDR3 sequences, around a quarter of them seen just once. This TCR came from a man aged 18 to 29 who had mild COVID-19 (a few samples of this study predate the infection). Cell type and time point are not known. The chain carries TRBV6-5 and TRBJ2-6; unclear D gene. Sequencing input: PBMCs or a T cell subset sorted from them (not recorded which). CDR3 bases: TGTGCCAGCAGTTTGGCCTCTGGGGCCAACGTCCTGACTTTC. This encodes CASSLASGANVLTF.